The 10 T cell receptor beta chains reported below all come from one sample, sequenced in a study of T-cell memory formation after mild COVID-19. Via MiXCR, TCRdb re-called the 5' RACE reads, giving one row per CDR3 protein. The repertoire holds 200,000 to 250,000 distinct CDR3 sequences, with roughly 10% as singletons. The sequencing sample was made of PBMCs or a T cell subset sorted from them (not recorded which). These receptors originate from a man younger than 35 who had mild COVID-19 (a few samples of this study predate the infection). Cell type and time point are not known.

This clonotype was counted many times. The rearrangement joins TRBV15 to TRBJ2-7; 8 bases fit TRBD1. This CDR3 has 17 amino acids. The germline V gene encodes CDR1 LNHNV and CDR2 YYDKDF (reference sequence). J lost 2 bases, V lost 0 bases, and 9 bases had no gene match. CDR3 amino acids: CATSREFGTGMAYEQYF. CDR3 DNA sequence: TGTGCCACCAGCAGAGAATTTGGGACAGGCATGGCCTACGAGCAGTACTTC.

In its sample, this clonotype was seen many times. The chain carries TRBV5-1 and TRBJ2-3; maybe TRBD2 (5 bases). Trimming left V 4 bases short and J 4 bases short, with 10 bases between. Germline CDR1 SGHRS, CDR2 YFSETQ. The CDR3 covers 13 residues. The CDR3 coding sequence is TGCGCCAGCAGCCGGGATACAGCAGATACGCAGTATTTT. It yields the protein CASSRDTADTQYF.

This clonotype was observed a handful of times. The chain combines TRBV5-4 with TRBJ2-3; no firm D call. V was pared by 3 bases and J by 2 bases, with 13 bases between. Germline assignment: CDR1 SGHNT and CDR2 YYREEE (reference sequence). CDR3 length equals 15 residues. This CDR3 reads CASSSGGRNTDTQYF. In DNA, the CDR3 is TGTGCCAGCAGCTCGGGCGGTAGAAACACAGATACGCAGTATTTT.

This chain uses TRBV9 with TRBJ2-5; 7 nucleotides match TRBD1. V dropped 2 bases and J dropped 4; count of bases not matched to a gene: 5. CDR3 size: 14 residues. Germline CDR1 is SGDLS and CDR2 is YYNGEE. CDR3 residues: CASSVGRGPETQYF. The CDR3 bases are TGTGCCAGCAGCGTTGGTAGGGGGCCAGAGACCCAGTACTTC.

This clonotype was seen a handful of times. The chain uses TRBV11-2 and TRBJ1-6; D not resolved. Germline V gene sequence: CDR1 SGHAT, CDR2 FQNNGV. The CDR3 has 15 amino acids. With 1 base removed from V and 3 bases from J, the gap between germline ends came to 7 bases. The CDR3 is CASSLGAGYNSPLHF. CDR3 DNA sequence: TGTGCCAGCAGCTTAGGGGCAGGCTATAATTCACCCCTCCACTTT.

This chain joins TRBV10-3 and TRBJ1-5; D is uncertain. The germline gives CDR1 ENHRY, CDR2 SYGVKD. This CDR3 has 13 residues. V was trimmed by 11 bases and J by 1 base, leaving 12 bases between them. DNA of the CDR3: TGTGCCGTGGCAGCCGACAGCAATCAGCCCCAGCATTTT. It codes for CAVAADSNQPQHF.

The chain recombines TRBV7-2 with TRBJ1-5, with a tentative D call TRBD1 (6 bases). The CDR3 sequence is 14 residues long. The V gene lost 1 base and the J gene lost 6 bases, with 10 bases spanning the gap. Germline V gene lookup returns CDR1 SGHTA and CDR2 FQGNSA. CDR3 in DNA: TGTGCCAGCAGCTTAGAGGGACACGGTCAGCCCCAGCATTTT. It codes for CASSLEGHGQPQHF.

This rearrangement joins TRBV6-1 to TRBJ2-4; no clear D gene. V was trimmed by 3 bases and J by 0 bases, leaving 12 bases between them. The CDR3 extends over 16 amino acids. Germline V lookup: CDR1 MNHNS, CDR2 SASEGT. CDR3: CASSDHQSRAKNIQYF. The CDR3 DNA is TGTGCCAGCAGTGACCACCAGTCAAGAGCCAAAAACATTCAGTACTTC.

V gene TRBV5-1 combines with J gene TRBJ1-3; 7 nucleotides align to TRBD1. From germline, CDR1 is SGHRS and CDR2 YFSETQ. The CDR3 contains 17 residues. Losses at the gene ends were 3 bases for V and 0 bases for J; bases not matched to a gene: 9. The CDR3 DNA is TGCGCCAGCAGCTCCGGTCACAGGGGAGACTCTGGAAACACCATATATTTT. Protein sequence: CASSSGHRGDSGNTIYF. Full variable domain (missing parts from reference TRBV5-1 and TRBJ1-3): KAGVTQTPRYLIKTRGQQVTLSCSPISGHRSVSWYQQTPGQGLQFLFEYFSETQRNKGNFPGRFSGRQFSNSRSEMNVSTLELGDSALYLCASSSGHRGDSGNTIYFGEGSWLTVV.

The table lists this clonotype with many counts. As DNA, the CDR3 is TGTGCCACCAGCAGAGTGACAGGGGTAACAGATACGCAGTATTTT. Translating it yields CATSRVTGVTDTQYF. This chain uses TRBV15 with TRBJ2-3, with TRBD1 identical over 8 bases. This CDR3 has 15 residues. With V trimmed by 1 base and J by 3 bases, 3 bases remained unmatched. In germline, CDR1 is LNHNV, CDR2 YYDKDF (reference sequence).